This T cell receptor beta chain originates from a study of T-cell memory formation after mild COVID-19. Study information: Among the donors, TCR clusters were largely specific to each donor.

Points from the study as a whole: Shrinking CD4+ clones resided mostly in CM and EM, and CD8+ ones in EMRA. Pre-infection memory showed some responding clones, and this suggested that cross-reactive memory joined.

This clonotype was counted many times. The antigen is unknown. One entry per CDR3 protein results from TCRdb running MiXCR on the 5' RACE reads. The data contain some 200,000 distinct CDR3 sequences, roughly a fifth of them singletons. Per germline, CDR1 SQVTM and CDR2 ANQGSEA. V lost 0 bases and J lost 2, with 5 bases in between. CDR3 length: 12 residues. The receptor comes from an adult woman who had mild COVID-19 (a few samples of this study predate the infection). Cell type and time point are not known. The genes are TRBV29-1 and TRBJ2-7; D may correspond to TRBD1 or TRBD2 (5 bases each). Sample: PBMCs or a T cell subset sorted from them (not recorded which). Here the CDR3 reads CSVEEGPYEQYF. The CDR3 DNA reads TGCAGCGTTGAAGAGGGACCCTACGAGCAGTACTTC.